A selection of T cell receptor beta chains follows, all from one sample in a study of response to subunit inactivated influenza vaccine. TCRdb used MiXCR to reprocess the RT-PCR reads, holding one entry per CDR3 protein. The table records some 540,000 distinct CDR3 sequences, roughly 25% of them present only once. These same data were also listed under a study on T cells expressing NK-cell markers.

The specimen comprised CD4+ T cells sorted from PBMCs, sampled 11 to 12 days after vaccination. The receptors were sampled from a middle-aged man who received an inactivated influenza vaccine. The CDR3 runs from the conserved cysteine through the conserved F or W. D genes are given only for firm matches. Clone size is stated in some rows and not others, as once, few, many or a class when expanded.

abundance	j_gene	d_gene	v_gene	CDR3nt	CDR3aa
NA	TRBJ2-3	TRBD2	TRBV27	TGTGCCATCGCCCGGCCGGGACGAGGAGGGAGGGCCTCAGATACGCAGTATTTT	CAIARPGRGGRASDTQYF
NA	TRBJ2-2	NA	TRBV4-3	TGCGCCAGCAGCCAAGATTGGAGGGAGCTGTTTTTT	CASSQDWRELFF
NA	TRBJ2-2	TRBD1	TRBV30	TGTGCCTGGGACAGGGATGCCCCCGGGGAGCTGTTTTTT	CAWDRDAPGELFF
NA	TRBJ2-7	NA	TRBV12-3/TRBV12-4	TGTGCCAGCAGATCGGGTCCCACCTACGAGCAGTACTTC	CASRSGPTYEQYF
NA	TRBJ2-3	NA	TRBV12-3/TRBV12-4	TGTGCCAGCAGTTTACTTTGGCAGGGTGGGACAGATACGCAGTATTTT	CASSLLWQGGTDTQYF
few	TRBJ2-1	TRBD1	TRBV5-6	TGTGCCAGCAGCTTGGACAGGGGGCTTAGGTCTGAGCAGTTCTTC	CASSLDRGLRSEQFF
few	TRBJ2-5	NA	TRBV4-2	TGTGCCAGCAGCCAAGATCAGAGAGGGGAAGAGACCCAGTACTTC	CASSQDQRGEETQYF
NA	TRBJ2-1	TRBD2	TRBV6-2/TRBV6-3	TGTGCCAGCAGGGGGACTAGCGACGATGAGCAGTTCTTC	CASRGTSDDEQFF
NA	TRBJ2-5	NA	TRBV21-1	TGTGCCAGCAGCCCTGGGCTAGCGGAGAGACCAGGTCGAGAGACCCAGTACTTC	CASSPGLAERPGRETQYF
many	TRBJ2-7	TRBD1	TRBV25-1	TGTGCCAGCAGTGACCCTCGACAGGGGACCTCCTACGAGCAGTACTTC	CASSDPRQGTSYEQYF
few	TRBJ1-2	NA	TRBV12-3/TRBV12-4	TGTGCCAGCAAGAATTCCCGGGACGGTAACTATGGCTACACCTTC	CASKNSRDGNYGYTF
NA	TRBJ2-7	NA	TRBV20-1	TGCAGTGCTAGAGCCGACTTCATGGCCACCTACGAGCAGTACTTC	CSARADFMATYEQYF
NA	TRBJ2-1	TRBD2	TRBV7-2	TGTGCCAGCAGCTTAGCGGCTCTAGCGGGAGGGCCCTACAATGAGCAGTTCTTC	CASSLAALAGGPYNEQFF
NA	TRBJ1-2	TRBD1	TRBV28	TGTGCCAGCAGCTTAATCGGACAGGGTATTACTAACTATGGCTACACCTTC	CASSLIGQGITNYGYTF
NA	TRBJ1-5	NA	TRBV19	TGTGCCAGTAGTATAGGAGGCAATCGTAGCAATCAGCCCCAGCATTTT	CASSIGGNRSNQPQHF
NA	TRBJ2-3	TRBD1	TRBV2	TGTGCCAGCAGAGGGACAGGGTTGGATACGCAGTATTTT	CASRGTGLDTQYF
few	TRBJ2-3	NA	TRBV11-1	TGTGCCAGCAGCTTAGTTTCGGCGGGGACCACAGATACGCAGTATTTT	CASSLVSAGTTDTQYF
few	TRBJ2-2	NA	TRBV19	TGTGCCAGTAGAAGTGTTTACACCGGGGAGCTGTTTTTT	CASRSVYTGELFF
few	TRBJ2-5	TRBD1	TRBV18	TGTGCCAGCTCACTTACCGGGACAGGAGAGACCCAGTACTTC	CASSLTGTGETQYF
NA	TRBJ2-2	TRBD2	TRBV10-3	TGTGCCATCAGGGAGGGACTACTAACCGGGGAGCTGTTTTTT	CAIREGLLTGELFF
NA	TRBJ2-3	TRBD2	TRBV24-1	TGTGCCACCAGTGACCTAGCGGGGGGGCAGGGAGATACGCAGTATTTT	CATSDLAGGQGDTQYF
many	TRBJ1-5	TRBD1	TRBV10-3	TGTGCCATCAGGGCAGGGGGGTCGGGCAATCAGCCCCAGCATTTT	CAIRAGGSGNQPQHF
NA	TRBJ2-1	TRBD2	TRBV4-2	TGTGCCAGCAGCCATAGCGGGGGAGACTACAATGAGCAGTTCTTC	CASSHSGGDYNEQFF
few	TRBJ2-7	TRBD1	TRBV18	TGTGCCAGCTCACCTAGACAGGGGAAGTGGTACGAGCAGTACTTC	CASSPRQGKWYEQYF
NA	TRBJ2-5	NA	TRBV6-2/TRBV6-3	TGTGCCAGCAGTTACCGGGGTGAATTGTCGACCCAGTACTTC	CASSYRGELSTQYF
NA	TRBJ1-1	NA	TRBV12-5	TGTGCTAGTGGTTCAACCGGACAGACAACGCAGAACACTGAAGCTTTCTTT	CASGSTGQTTQNTEAFF
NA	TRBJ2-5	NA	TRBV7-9	TGTGCCAGCAGCTTTCGACTGAACCAAGAGACCCAGTACTTC	CASSFRLNQETQYF
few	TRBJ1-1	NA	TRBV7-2	TGTGCCAGCAGCGTCGGACATTTCCACATGAACACTGAAGCTTTCTTT	CASSVGHFHMNTEAFF
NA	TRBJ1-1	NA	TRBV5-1	TGCGCCAGCAGTGCCAACCAGGGTTCGAACACTGAAGCTTTCTTT	CASSANQGSNTEAFF
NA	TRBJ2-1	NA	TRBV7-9	TGTGCCAGCAGCTTAAGAGGGGGCGGGAGGATGAATGAGCAGTTCTTC	CASSLRGGGRMNEQFF
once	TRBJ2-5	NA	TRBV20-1	TGCAGTGCTACGGGGGACGAAGAGACCCAGTACTTC	CSATGDEETQYF
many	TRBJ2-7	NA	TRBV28	TGTGCCAGTACTAGAGTGGGGGGGGCTGAGCAGTACTTC	CASTRVGGAEQYF
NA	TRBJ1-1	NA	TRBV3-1	TGTGCCAGCAGCCAAGAACCGGGAGGCACTGAAGCTTTCTTT	CASSQEPGGTEAFF
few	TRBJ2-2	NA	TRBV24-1	TGTGCCACCAGTGACGGTACGAACACCGGGGAGCTGTTTTTT	CATSDGTNTGELFF
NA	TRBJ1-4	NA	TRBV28	TGTGCCAGCACCCCTGAGGGGACTAATGAAAAACTGTTTTTT	CASTPEGTNEKLFF
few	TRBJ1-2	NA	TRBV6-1	TGTGCCAGCAGAGAGGGACTTAACTATGGCTACACCTTC	CASREGLNYGYTF
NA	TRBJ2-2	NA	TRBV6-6	TGTGCCAGCAAAGGGGCCACCGGGGAGCTGTTTTTT	CASKGATGELFF
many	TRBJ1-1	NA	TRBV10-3	TGTGCCATCAAATCCCCGACTAGCACTGAAGCTTTCTTT	CAIKSPTSTEAFF
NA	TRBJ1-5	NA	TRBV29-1	TGCAGCGTTAGAGGGACGGATAGCAATCAGCCCCAGCATTTT	CSVRGTDSNQPQHF
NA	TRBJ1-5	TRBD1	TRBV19	TGTGCCAGTAGTACATCCGGAGGGACAGGGACTCAGCCCCAGCATTTT	CASSTSGGTGTQPQHF
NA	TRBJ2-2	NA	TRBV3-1	TGTGCCAGCTCCCTGGCGGGCAGTGTCGGGGAGCTGTTTTTT	CASSLAGSVGELFF
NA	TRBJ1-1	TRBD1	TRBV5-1	TGCGCCAGCAGCTCAACACAGGGGGCAGAAGCTTTCTTT	CASSSTQGAEAFF
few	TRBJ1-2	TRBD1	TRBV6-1	TGTGCCAGCAGACAGGGGAGGGACTATGGCTACACCTTC	CASRQGRDYGYTF
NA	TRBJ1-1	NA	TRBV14	TGTGCCAGCAGCCAAGATAGTGAAGCTTTCTTT	CASSQDSEAFF
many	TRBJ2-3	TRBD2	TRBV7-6	TGTGCCAGCAAACGGGGGGGCACAGATACGCAGTATTTT	CASKRGGTDTQYF
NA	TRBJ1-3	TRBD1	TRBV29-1	TGCAGCGTTGACGGGACAGGGGGGGGAAACACCATATATTTT	CSVDGTGGGNTIYF
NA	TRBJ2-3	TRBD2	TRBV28	TGTGCCAGCAGTTTCCCCCGAAGGACTAGCGGGAGTGGGAGTACAGATACGCAGTATTTT	CASSFPRRTSGSGSTDTQYF
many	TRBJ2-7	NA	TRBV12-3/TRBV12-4	TGTGCCAGCAGTAACCGGCTAGGGTCCTACGAGCAGTACTTC	CASSNRLGSYEQYF
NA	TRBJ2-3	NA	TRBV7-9	TGTGCCAGCAGCTTAGGAGACTTGGACACAGATACGCAGTATTTT	CASSLGDLDTDTQYF
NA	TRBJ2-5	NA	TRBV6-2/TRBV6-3	TGTGCCAGCAGTCGCCCTCAAAGACTAACTAGGCAAGAGACCCAGTACTTC	CASSRPQRLTRQETQYF
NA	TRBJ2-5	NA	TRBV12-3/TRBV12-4	TGTGCCAGCAGTTTTGAGGGCAGTCGGGAGACCCAGTACTTC	CASSFEGSRETQYF
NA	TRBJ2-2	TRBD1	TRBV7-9	TGTGCCAGCAGCGACCGGGACAGGGCTTTGACCGGGGAGCTGTTTTTT	CASSDRDRALTGELFF
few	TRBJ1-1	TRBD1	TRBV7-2	TGTGCCAGCAGACCCACAGGGGGGACTGAAGCTTTCTTT	CASRPTGGTEAFF
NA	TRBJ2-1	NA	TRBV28	TGTGCCAGCAGGCCTGCCACTAGTAACCATGAGCAGTTCTTC	CASRPATSNHEQFF
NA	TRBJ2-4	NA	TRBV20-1	TGCAGTGCTAGCTCGCTAGATACTTCTCAGTACTTC	CSASSLDTSQYF
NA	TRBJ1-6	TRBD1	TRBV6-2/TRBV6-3	TGTGCCAGCAGATCCGGGACAGATAATTCACCCCTCCACTTT	CASRSGTDNSPLHF
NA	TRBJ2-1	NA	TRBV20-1	TGCAGTGCTAGAGCAGGGGGAGGGGCAAGTGAGCAGTTCTTC	CSARAGGGASEQFF
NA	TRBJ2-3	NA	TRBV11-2	TGTGCCAGCAGCACCCTTGTCCTCGACCCGGCGGATACGCAGTATTTT	CASSTLVLDPADTQYF
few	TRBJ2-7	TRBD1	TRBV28	TGTGCCAGCAGAAACGTAAGGGACAGCGAGCAGTACTTC	CASRNVRDSEQYF